This T cell receptor (beta chain) is drawn from a study of identical twins. Study results and limitations: Invariant cells of the MAIT and iNKT types might have partly distorted the zero-insertion analyses.

CDR1 SEHNR and CDR2 FQNEAQ come from the germline V gene (reference sequence). The CDR3 sequence is 16 residues long. Trimming at V came to 5 bases and at J to 0 bases, leaving 8 bases not matched to a gene. This clonotype was picked up a small number of times. Its specificity is unknown. Carrying unique molecular identifiers, the cDNA also gained a universal primer site through template switching. In TCRdb, the 5' RACE reads were re-called with MiXCR into one record per CDR3 protein. Of fewer than 250,000 distinct CDR3 sequences listed, less than 8% are singletons. The same data also contributed to another study, on yellow fever vaccine responses in identical twins. That study adds: Reportedly, twins showed a vaccine T cell response that looked partly convergent and partly personalized.

The sample consisted of memory (CD45RO+) T cells sorted from blood. The TCR sequence derives from a woman aged 18 to 35 in good health. V gene TRBV7-9 combines with J gene TRBJ1-1; TRBD1 aligns across 8 bases. This chain's CDR3 is CASSDNSGGLNTEAFF. The CDR3 bases are TGTGCCAGCAGCGATAATTCAGGGGGCTTGAACACTGAAGCTTTCTTT.